The T cell receptor beta chain under discussion was sequenced for a study of human T cells and chemical hapten exposure. Study in general: Per-sample variation in TCR yield stemmed mainly from small pooled library volume differences.

Unfractionated whole blood yielded the extracted total RNA. CDR1 is SGHTA, CDR2 FQGNSA, per germline. CDR3 size: 15 residues. V was cut by 5 bases and J by 0 bases, with 11 bases left in between. The table lists this clonotype with a few counts. As the library was built, unique molecular identifiers were attached to individual cDNA molecules. TCRdb reanalysed the reads using MiXCR and keeps one entry per CDR3 protein. The table shows 120,000 or so distinct CDR3 sequences, with around 9% occurring only once. The TCR sequence derives from a human donor in good health. Some clones in this sample may be carry-over from other donors' samples. This chain joins TRBV7-2 and TRBJ1-5; possibly TRBD1 for D (6 bases). Sequencing was carried out using whole blood. The CDR3 DNA reads TGTGCCAGCAGCCCAGGGGTCTTTAGCAATCAGCCCCAGCATTTT. Translating gives CASSPGVFSNQPQHF.